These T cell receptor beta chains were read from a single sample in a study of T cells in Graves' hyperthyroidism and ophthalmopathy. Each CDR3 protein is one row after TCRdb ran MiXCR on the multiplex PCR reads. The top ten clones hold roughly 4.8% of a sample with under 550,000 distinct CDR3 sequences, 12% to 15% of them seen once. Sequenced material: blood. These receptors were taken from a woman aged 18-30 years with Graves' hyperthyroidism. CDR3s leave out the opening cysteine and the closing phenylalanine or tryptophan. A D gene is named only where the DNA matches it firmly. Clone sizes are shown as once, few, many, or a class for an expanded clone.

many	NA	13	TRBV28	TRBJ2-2	AGGATGRSTGELF
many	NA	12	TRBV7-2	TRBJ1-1	ASSLRGMNTEAF
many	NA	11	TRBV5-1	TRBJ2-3	ASSLSEWDTQY
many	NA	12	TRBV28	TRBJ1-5	ASSLYISNQPQH
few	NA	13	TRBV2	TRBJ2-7	ASSELGALFYEQY
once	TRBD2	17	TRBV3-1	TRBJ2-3	ASSASLGLAGGITDTQY
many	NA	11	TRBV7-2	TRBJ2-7	ASSQIGNYEQY
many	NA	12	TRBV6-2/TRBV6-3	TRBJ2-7	ASSLTVASYEQY
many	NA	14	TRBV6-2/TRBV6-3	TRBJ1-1	ASSYRFGHGNTEAF
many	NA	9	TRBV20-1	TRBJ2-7	SASYTSRQY
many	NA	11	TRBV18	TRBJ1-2	ASSLRGRYGYT